The 3 T cell receptor beta chains below come from one sample, sequenced in a study of read filtering for tumor transcriptome and immune sequencing (TCRdb year 2020). TCRdb records Illumina HiSeq 4000 as the sequencer. Starting from 400 to 450 ng RNA, TCR libraries were constructed with the Immunoverse kit using molecular barcoded adaptors that cover the alpha/delta and beta/gamma chains. TCRdb reprocessing: public reads trimmed at Q25 with fastp, clones called with MiXCR, in-frame beta chains kept. A single entry per CDR3 protein holds the most common genes and DNA from its merged rows. This sample comprises 14,000 to 15,000 distinct CDR3 sequences, roughly 20% of them detected only once. The ten largest clones add up to over 75% of the sample. Sequences were obtained from a population of CD138-negative cells sorted from bone marrow. Sample cell subset or site, as interpreted from the label and publication: bone marrow mononuclear cells depleted of CD138+ plasma/myeloma cells by negative magnetic selection. Receptors originate from a donor aged 40 or older with multiple myeloma.

The sample holds a few counts of this clonotype. The V call is TRBV6-2 or TRBV6-3, the J call TRBJ2-3; the D gene could be TRBD1 or TRBD2 (6 bases each). This CDR3 region has 16 residues. CDR1 and CDR2 (germline): MNHEY, SVGEGT. V lost 8 bases and J 0 bases, leaving 18 bases between the germline ends. Here the CDR3 reads CASLTSRGRSTDTQYF. The CDR3 nucleotides are TGTGCCAGCCTTACCTCTAGGGGGAGGAGCACAGATACGCAGTATTTT.

This clonotype was seen many times. The rearrangement joins TRBV29-1 to TRBJ2-7, with D tentatively TRBD1 (5 bases). The V gene's germline CDR1 is SQVTM and CDR2 ANQGSEA. This CDR3 spans 12 amino acids. V was pared by 4 bases and J by 3 bases, with 10 bases between. The CDR3 loop reads CSVAGQGYEQYF. In nucleotides, the CDR3 is TGCAGCGTTGCTGGCCAGGGCTACGAGCAGTACTTC.

The V call is TRBV5-1, the J call TRBJ1-1; 9 bases map to TRBD1. Germline CDR1 SGHRS, CDR2 YFSETQ. This CDR3 contains 15 residues. Losses at the gene ends were 4 bases for V and 2 bases for J; bases not matched to a gene: 6. In DNA form, the CDR3 reads TGCGCCAGCAGCCTAACAGGGGGCAGTAACACTGAAGCTTTCTTT. This codes for CASSLTGGSNTEAFF.